Listed below are T cell receptor beta chains from one sample, sequenced in a study of cytomegalovirus exposure and HLA in healthy donors. The table came from immunoSEQ multiplex PCR; TCRdb's copy has only in-frame clones and leaves some out. The sample consists of 150,000 to 200,000 clones, around 80% of them appearing once. The sequencing sample was made of PBMCs. The receptors shown here come from a man aged 35 to 55 in good health and CMV-seronegative. Each CDR3 is given with its conserved first and last residue. Fields, in order: D gene, V gene, clone size, J gene, CDR3 protein, CDR3 DNA. The D gene is left open where the match is weak. Only some rows state a clone size, as once, few, many or a class for expanded clones.

>TRBD1|TRBV9|NA|TRBJ2-1
CASSVWTGNEQFF
TGTGCCAGCAGCGTATGGACAGGGAATGAGCAGTTCTTC
>TRBD2|TRBV5-1|NA|TRBJ2-1
CASSSPTSGRNNEQFF
TGCGCCAGCAGCTCCCCGACTAGCGGGAGGAACAATGAGCAGTTCTTC
>TRBD2|TRBV5-1|NA|TRBJ2-7
CASSPLPGLAALWSFEQYF
TGCGCCAGCAGCCCACTACCGGGACTAGCGGCATTATGGTCTTTCGAGCAGTACTTC
>TRBD2|TRBV4-1|once|TRBJ2-7
CASSQGLAGVSYEQYF
TGCGCCAGCAGCCAAGGATTAGCGGGAGTTTCCTACGAGCAGTACTTC
>TRBD1|TRBV28|NA|TRBJ1-2
CASSLYGTGNYGYTF
TGTGCCAGCAGTTTATACGGGACAGGGAACTATGGCTACACCTTC
>NA|TRBV11-2|NA|TRBJ1-2
CASSLQGEGYTF
TGTGCCAGCAGCTTACAGGGCGAAGGCTACACCTTC
>TRBD2|TRBV7-2|few|TRBJ2-3
CASSGRDRGDLGTDTQYF
TGTGCCAGCAGCGGACGTGATCGGGGGGACCTCGGGACAGATACGCAGTATTTT
>TRBD2|TRBV20-1|NA|TRBJ2-1
CSARTREEFF
TGCAGTGCTAGAACGCGGGAGGAGTTCTTC
>NA|TRBV7-6|NA|TRBJ1-5
CASSLVWRNQPQHF
TGTGCCAGCAGCCTGGTCTGGCGCAATCAGCCCCAGCATTTT
>NA|TRBV23-1|NA|TRBJ2-7
CASSPLLSPYF
TGCGCCAGCAGTCCCCTCCTTAGCCCGTACTTC
>TRBD2|TRBV10-3|once|TRBJ2-7
CAIRDSRLSGRPPEQYF
TGTGCCATCAGGGACTCTCGACTAAGCGGGAGGCCCCCCGAGCAGTACTTC
>NA|TRBV2|NA|TRBJ1-2
CASMTLWGDGGYTF
TGTGCCAGCATGACCTTATGGGGGGATGGCGGCTACACCTTC
>NA|TRBV6-6|NA|TRBJ2-5
CASSPSNREETQYF
TGTGCCAGCAGTCCGTCAAACAGGGAAGAGACCCAGTACTTC
>NA|TRBV19|NA|TRBJ1-6
CASSIKGVSYNSPLHF
TGTGCCAGTAGTATTAAGGGAGTCTCCTATAATTCACCCCTCCACTTT
>NA|TRBV19|once|TRBJ1-2
CASSGRTPGQLYGYTF
TGTGCCAGTAGTGGCCGAACCCCGGGACAACTCTATGGCTACACCTTC
>TRBD2|TRBV19|NA|TRBJ2-7
CASKLAGSSYEQYF
TGTGCCAGCAAACTAGCGGGCAGCTCCTACGAGCAGTACTTC
>TRBD1|TRBV4-3|NA|TRBJ1-2
CASSPGDRASNYGYTF
TGCGCCAGCAGCCCAGGGGACAGGGCCTCTAACTATGGCTACACCTTC
>NA|TRBV4-3|NA|TRBJ1-6
CASSQEVGINSPLHF
TGCGCCAGCAGCCAAGAAGTCGGGATTAATTCACCCCTCCACTTT
>NA|TRBV4-3|NA|TRBJ1-6
CASSQEQGRGSPLHF
TGCGCCAGCAGCCAAGAACAGGGCAGGGGTTCACCCCTCCACTTT
>NA|TRBV19|NA|TRBJ2-7
CASRQGSEQYF
TGTGCCAGTAGGCAGGGTAGCGAGCAGTACTTC
>TRBD2|TRBV9|NA|TRBJ2-7
CASSVGLAAAYEQYF
TGTGCCAGCAGCGTGGGACTAGCGGCAGCCTACGAGCAGTACTTC
>NA|TRBV5-1|NA|TRBJ2-4
CASSSEQGSKNIQYF
TGCGCCAGCAGCTCTGAACAGGGAAGCAAAAACATTCAGTACTTC
>TRBD1|TRBV30|NA|TRBJ1-1
CAWSPPGGQGSAFF
TGTGCCTGGAGTCCACCCGGGGGACAGGGATCGGCTTTCTTT